What follows is one T cell receptor beta chain and its context. Its matching antigen is unknown. TCRdb re-analyzed the PCR reads using MiXCR. The table has about 4,200 clones, around 19% seen once. This record belongs to a study of metastatic and nonmetastatic thyroid tumors. In the study overall: Where malignant and benign thyroid patients were concerned, repertoires were compared across blood and tumor or nodule tissue. Study-level points and caveats: A significant increase in TCR beta diversity was reportedly seen in malignant thyroid tumors relative to benign nodules, in blood and tumor.

Per germline, CDR1 DFQATT and CDR2 SNEGSKA (reference sequence). The CDR3 has 14 residues. V was pared by 1 base and J by 7 bases, with 16 bases between. Thyroid surgery was performed in patients who had received no treatment beforehand. The material sequenced was adjacent normal tissue. The chain combines TRBV20-1 with TRBJ1-2; unclear D gene. The sequence derives from a male donor with papillary thyroid cancer or a benign thyroid nodule (not recorded which). Some clones in this sample may be carry-over from other donors' samples. CDR3 nucleotides: TGCAGTGCTAGAGTTTCAGAGCTGTCGCGTGGCTACACCTTC. It encodes CSARVSELSRGYTF.